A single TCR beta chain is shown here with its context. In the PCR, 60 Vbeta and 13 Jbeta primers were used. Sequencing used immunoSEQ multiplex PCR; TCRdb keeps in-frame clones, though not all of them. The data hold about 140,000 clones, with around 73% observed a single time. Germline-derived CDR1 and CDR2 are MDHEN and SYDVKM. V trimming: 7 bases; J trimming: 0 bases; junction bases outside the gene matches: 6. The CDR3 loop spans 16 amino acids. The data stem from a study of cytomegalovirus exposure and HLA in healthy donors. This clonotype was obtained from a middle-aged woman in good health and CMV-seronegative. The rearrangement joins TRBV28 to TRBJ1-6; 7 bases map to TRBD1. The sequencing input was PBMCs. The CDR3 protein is CASIGQESSYNSPLHF. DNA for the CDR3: TGTGCCAGCATTGGACAGGAGAGCTCCTATAATTCACCCCTCCACTTT.